The 5 T cell receptor beta chains given below trace back to one sample, sequenced in a study of blood T cell repertoires in COVID-19. Assay: immunoSEQ multiplex PCR; the TCRdb copy retains only in-frame clones and omits some. The sample has 650,000 to 800,000 clones, 70% to 90% seen once. Sequencing was done on a sample of peripheral blood. The receptors originated from a woman younger than 30 with acute or convalescent COVID-19.

The chain uses TRBV27 and TRBJ1-2; the D is unclear. V was shortened by 0 bases and J by 5 bases, with 13 bases between the two germline ends. Germline CDR1 reads MNHEY; CDR2 reads SMNVEV (reference sequence). This CDR3 is 15 amino acids long. In DNA form, the CDR3 reads TGTGCCAGCAGTTTATCCCGGGTGGCCTTATATGGCTACACCTTC. Translation: CASSLSRVALYGYTF.

The rearrangement links TRBV9 to TRBJ2-7; 9 bases match TRBD1. Germline CDR1 and CDR2: SGDLS and YYNGEE. The CDR3 consists of 14 residues. V shed 4 bases and J 4 bases; nucleotides not matched to a gene: 6. The CDR3 sequence: CASSPLGTGYEQYF. The DNA of the CDR3 is TGTGCCAGCAGCCCACTAGGGACAGGGTACGAGCAGTACTTC. The full variable domain, with the rest looked up from reference TRBV9 and TRBJ2-7, is DSGVTQTPKHLITATGQRVTLRCSPRSGDLSVYWYQQSLDQGLQFLIQYYNGEERAKGNILERFSAQQFPDLHSELNLSSLELGDSALYFCASSPLGTGYEQYFGPGTRLTVT.

V usage is TRBV7-9 and J usage is TRBJ2-2; TRBD1 matches 7 bases. V lost 0 bases, J lost 3 bases, and 7 bases stayed unmatched. The CDR3 extends over 17 amino acids. The germline CDR1 and CDR2 sequences are SEHNR and FQNEAQ (reference sequence). CDR3 amino acids: CASSLAAGGLDTGELFF. DNA of the CDR3: TGTGCCAGCAGCTTAGCTGCAGGGGGATTAGACACCGGGGAGCTGTTTTTT.

V and J are TRBV25-1 and TRBJ1-2, with 9 nucleotides matching TRBD1. Germline assignment: CDR1 MGHDK and CDR2 SYGVNS. This CDR3 comprises 16 residues. The V segment lost 4 bases and the J segment 4 bases; nucleotides outside the gene matches: 10. CDR3 sequence reads: CASSVHKGQGTYGYTF. CDR3 in DNA: TGTGCCAGCAGTGTCCACAAGGGACAGGGCACCTATGGCTACACCTTC.

This clone was counted once. The chain uses TRBV5-1 and TRBJ1-2; perhaps TRBD1 as D (5 bases). This CDR3 region has 14 residues. Per germline, CDR1 SGHRS and CDR2 YFSETQ. V was trimmed by 4 bases and J by 7 bases, leaving 17 bases between them. This chain's CDR3 is CASSGQGAVPGYTF. CDR3 bases: TGCGCCAGCAGCGGGCAAGGGGCGGTCCCTGGCTACACCTTC.